A selection of T cell receptor beta chains follows, all from one sample in a study of CD8 T cells in ankylosing spondylitis. One entry per CDR3 protein, called by TCRdb with MiXCR from the 5' RACE reads. The table lists some 840,000 distinct CDR3 sequences, around 11% of them singletons, with approximately 0.46% in the top ten. Sequences were obtained from blood, either unsorted or a sorted T cell fraction (not recorded which). The receptor set was obtained from a male donor with ankylosing spondylitis. Both conserved end residues are part of each CDR3. D genes are given only for firm matches. Some rows have no size entry. The others give once, few or many, or a class for an expanded clone.

CDR3 protein	CDR3 DNA	clone size	V gene	J gene	D gene
CATREDRGAQPQHF	TGTGCCACCAGAGAGGACAGGGGTGCTCAGCCCCAGCATTTT	many	TRBV15	TRBJ1-5	TRBD1
CASSSGGGYNQPQHF	TGTGCCAGCAGTTCCGGCGGGGGGTACAATCAGCCCCAGCATTTT	-	TRBV6-5	TRBJ1-5	-
CSARDPSQGARTGELFF	TGCAGTGCTAGAGATCCGTCCCAGGGGGCGAGGACCGGGGAGCTGTTTTTT	-	TRBV20-1	TRBJ2-2	TRBD1
CSARPWDTQYF	TGCAGTGCTAGACCATGGGATACGCAGTATTTT	-	TRBV20-1	TRBJ2-3	-
CATSRQGARRGGEQYF	TGTGCCACCTCAAGGCAGGGGGCCCGACGCGGTGGCGAGCAGTACTTC	few	TRBV6-1	TRBJ2-7	TRBD1
CASSLWDRYEQYF	TGTGCCAGCAGTTTATGGGATCGCTACGAGCAGTACTTC	-	TRBV28	TRBJ2-7	-
CASSLGGTGGTEAFF	TGCGCCAGCAGCTTGGGTGGGACAGGAGGGACTGAAGCTTTCTTT	many	TRBV5-1	TRBJ1-1	TRBD1
CASSQRSGLDEQYF	TGTGCCAGCAGCCAACGGTCGGGACTAGACGAGCAGTACTTC	few	TRBV3-1	TRBJ2-7	TRBD2
CSANRGPSYEQYF	TGCAGTGCAAACAGGGGCCCCTCCTACGAGCAGTACTTC	few	TRBV20-1	TRBJ2-7	TRBD1
CASSGMDRVFMNTEAFF	TGTGCCAGCAGCGGAATGGACAGGGTTTTTATGAACACTGAAGCTTTCTTT	-	TRBV5-6	TRBJ1-1	TRBD1
CSVVSGTSNQPQHF	TGCAGCGTTGTATCAGGTACGAGCAATCAGCCCCAGCATTTT	few	TRBV29-1	TRBJ1-5	-
CASSFDGNSNQPQHF	TGTGCCAGCAGCTTCGATGGGAATAGCAATCAGCCCCAGCATTTT	-	TRBV6-1	TRBJ1-5	-
CSAVPYYGYTF	TGCAGTGCTGTGCCATACTATGGCTACACCTTC	few	TRBV20-1	TRBJ1-2	-
CASSHRQVSDTQYF	TGTGCCAGCAGCCACCGACAGGTTTCGGATACGCAGTATTTT	many	TRBV6-1	TRBJ2-3	-
CSARFGGLDTQYF	TGCAGTGCTAGATTCGGGGGCCTGGATACGCAGTATTTT	-	TRBV20-1	TRBJ2-3	-
CASGSGVAETQYF	TGTGCCAGCGGGTCAGGGGTGGCAGAAACGCAGTATTTT	once	TRBV2	TRBJ2-3	-
CASSQTAGATLHF	TGTGCCAGCAGCCAAACCGCAGGGGCGACCCTCCACTTT	few	TRBV4-2	TRBJ1-6	-
CASSRFRSSSSYEQYF	TGTGCCAGCAGTCGGTTTCGCTCGTCGAGCTCCTACGAGCAGTACTTC	few	TRBV27	TRBJ2-7	-
CASSAGTGGFNEQFF	TGTGCCAGCAGTGCCGGGACAGGGGGTTTCAATGAGCAGTTCTTC	many	TRBV12-3/TRBV12-4	TRBJ2-1	TRBD1
CASSQDGPPYQETQYF	TGCGCCAGCAGCCAAGATGGGCCCCCGTACCAAGAGACCCAGTACTTC	few	TRBV4-3	TRBJ2-5	-
CASSQGGVSYGNEKLFF	TGCGCCAGCAGCCAAGGGGGTGTCTCTTACGGAAATGAAAAACTGTTTTTT	-	TRBV5-1	TRBJ1-4	-
CASSLRSGAAREDEQFF	TGTGCCAGCAGCTTGCGATCGGGGGCAGCCAGGGAGGATGAGCAGTTCTTC	few	TRBV5-6	TRBJ2-1	-
CASSPPGRIRTEAFF	TGTGCCAGCAGCCCCCCTGGTCGGATTAGGACTGAAGCTTTCTTT	few	TRBV4-2	TRBJ1-1	-
CSARRALNTGELFF	TGCAGTGCGAGACGAGCGCTGAACACCGGGGAGCTGTTTTTT	many	TRBV20-1	TRBJ2-2	-
CSASPPSDYGYTF	TGCAGTGCTTCACCCCCCTCGGACTATGGCTACACCTTC	-	TRBV20-1	TRBJ1-2	-
CASSPGTEYNEQFF	TGTGCCAGCAGCCCCGGGACAGAGTACAATGAGCAGTTCTTC	few	TRBV7-2	TRBJ2-1	TRBD1
CATARTGNTIYF	TGTGCCACCGCCCGGACCGGAAACACCATATATTTT	few	TRBV10-3	TRBJ1-3	-
CATSAGASNQPQHF	TGTGCCACCAGTGCCGGGGCTAGCAATCAGCCCCAGCATTTT	many	TRBV24-1	TRBJ1-5	-
CSVADGGQETQYF	TGCAGCGTTGCTGACGGGGGCCAAGAGACCCAGTACTTC	many	TRBV29-1	TRBJ2-5	-
CASSRGEDGYTF	TGTGCCAGCAGCCGGGGAGAGGATGGCTACACCTTC	-	TRBV7-8	TRBJ1-2	-
CASSTRVRSPLHF	TGTGCCAGCAGCACCAGGGTTCGATCACCCCTCCACTTT	few	TRBV11-2	TRBJ1-6	-
CASSLYRPASGIYNEQFF	TGTGCCAGCAGTTTATACAGGCCTGCTAGCGGGATCTACAATGAGCAGTTCTTC	few	TRBV28	TRBJ2-1	TRBD2
CASRYQGGYGYTF	TGTGCCAGCAGGTACCAAGGCGGATATGGCTACACCTTC	few	TRBV7-2	TRBJ1-2	-
CASSQAPGQETQYF	TGTGCCAGCAGCCAAGCCCCGGGCCAAGAGACCCAGTACTTC	few	TRBV3-1	TRBJ2-5	-
CSATGTSSGELFF	TGCAGTGCTACCGGGACTAGTAGCGGGGAGCTGTTTTTT	many	TRBV20-1	TRBJ2-2	TRBD2
CDSSLAPWTRGDGHFF	TGTGACAGCAGCCTGGCCCCCTGGACAAGGGGCGATGGGCACTTCTTC	-	TRBV5-5	TRBJ2-1	-
CSSTGTGGRETQYF	TGCAGCTCCACCGGGACAGGGGGCCGGGAGACCCAGTACTTC	many	TRBV29-1	TRBJ2-5	TRBD1
CAISEGSSYEQYF	TGTGCCATCAGTGAGGGCTCATCCTACGAGCAGTACTTC	-	TRBV10-3	TRBJ2-7	-
CASSYSDGRTGELFF	TGTGCCAGCAGCTACTCGGACGGACGCACCGGGGAGCTGTTTTTT	-	TRBV7-9	TRBJ2-2	-
CASGLRGTQYF	TGTGCCAGCGGGCTTCGGGGGACCCAGTACTTC	many	TRBV12-3/TRBV12-4	TRBJ2-5	-
CSARDRRTTQETQYF	TGCAGTGCTAGAGATCGGAGGACTACACAAGAGACCCAGTACTTC	-	TRBV20-1	TRBJ2-5	-
CAGGGVNTEAFF	TGCGCAGGAGGAGGGGTGAACACTGAAGCTTTCTTT	-	TRBV20-1	TRBJ1-1	-
CSASTSGRRTDTQYF	TGCAGTGCTTCAACTAGCGGGAGGAGGACAGATACGCAGTATTTT	-	TRBV20-1	TRBJ2-3	TRBD2
CASSLVLGGYTF	TGCGCCAGCAGCTTGGTTCTAGGAGGCTACACCTTC	many	TRBV5-1	TRBJ1-2	-
CSASTFKGQYGYTF	TGCAGTGCTAGTACGTTCAAGGGCCAGTATGGCTACACCTTC	many	TRBV20-1	TRBJ1-2	-
CASSPQGGWETQYF	TGTGCCAGCAGCCCTCAGGGGGGCTGGGAGACCCAGTACTTC	few	TRBV7-2	TRBJ2-5	-
CASRGQGASGANVLTF	TGCGCCAGTCGGGGACAGGGGGCTTCTGGGGCCAACGTCCTGACTTTC	-	TRBV5-1	TRBJ2-6	TRBD1
CSAGPGYGYTF	TGCAGCGCCGGCCCGGGCTATGGCTACACCTTC	many	TRBV29-1	TRBJ1-2	-
CASSQLKQAEDHNEQFF	TGCGCCAGCAGCCAATTAAAGCAAGCGGAAGATCACAATGAGCAGTTCTTC	-	TRBV5-1	TRBJ2-1	-
CSATTEMNTEAFF	TGCAGTGCCACAACGGAGATGAACACTGAAGCTTTCTTT	few	TRBV20-1	TRBJ1-1	-
CASSSRWRYEQYF	TGTGCCAGCAGTTCGAGGTGGCGCTACGAGCAGTACTTC	-	TRBV28	TRBJ2-7	-
CSARGREGEKLFF	TGCAGTGCTAGAGGCAGGGAGGGTGAAAAACTGTTTTTT	few	TRBV20-1	TRBJ1-4	-
CASRRRDGNQPQHF	TGTGCCAGCAGGAGGCGGGACGGCAATCAGCCCCAGCATTTT	few	TRBV12-3/TRBV12-4	TRBJ1-5	-
CASSYSWTSGSSTGELFF	TGTGCCAGCAGTTACTCGTGGACTAGCGGGAGTTCGACCGGGGAGCTGTTTTTT	few	TRBV6-5	TRBJ2-2	TRBD2
CASSSTGWDTEAFF	TGTGCCAGCAGCTCGACAGGGTGGGACACTGAAGCTTTCTTT	few	TRBV7-3	TRBJ1-1	TRBD1